These 4 T cell receptor beta chains originate from one sample sequenced in a study of early T cells in non-severe SARS-CoV-2 infection. From the 5' RACE reads, TCRdb called clonotypes with MiXCR, one entry per CDR3 protein. The sample includes some 50,000 distinct CDR3 sequences, around 9.3% of them seen just once. Sequenced sample: whole blood. The receptors were gathered from an adult who was a healthcare worker with PCR-confirmed SARS-CoV-2 infection or an uninfected control (not recorded which).

This clonotype came up a few times. V usage is TRBV2 and J usage is TRBJ1-5; unclear D gene. Trimming cost V 8 bases and J 7 bases, with 18 bases left between them. Per germline, CDR1 SNHLY and CDR2 FYNNEI. The CDR3 is 14 amino acids. CDR3 region: CASGRLAVVQPQHF. In nucleotides, the CDR3 is TGTGCCAGCGGGAGGCTCGCGGTAGTCCAGCCCCAGCATTTT.

This clonotype was seen repeatedly, ten times or more. The V gene is TRBV27, the J gene TRBJ2-1; TRBD2 matches 8 bases. From germline, CDR1 is MNHEY and CDR2 SMNVEV (reference sequence). The CDR3 sequence is 15 residues long. V was pared by 5 bases and J by 4 bases, with 7 bases of the junction left unmatched. The CDR3 DNA reads as TGTGCCAGCAGTCTTACTAGCGGAAGTTACAATGAGCAGTTCTTC. Translated: CASSLTSGSYNEQFF.

This clonotype was recorded many times. The V call is TRBV7-8, the J call TRBJ2-1; 9 bases fit TRBD1. The trim removed 2 bases at V and 8 bases at J, leaving 7 bases unmatched. The CDR3 totals 15 residues. Per the germline V gene, CDR1 is SGHVS and CDR2 is FQNEAQ. The CDR3 protein is CASSLLGTGIDEQFF. The CDR3 coding sequence is TGTGCCAGCAGCTTATTGGGGACAGGGATCGATGAGCAGTTCTTC.

This clonotype came up a few times. The J gene is TRBJ1-5, the V gene TRBV12-3 or TRBV12-4; D call uncertain. The V end was cut by 3 bases, the J end by 11 bases, with 8 bases between. The CDR3 has 11 amino acids. The chain's CDR3 is CASSFRGAQHF. The CDR3 DNA follows: TGTGCCAGCAGTTTCCGAGGAGCCCAGCATTTT.